The source of this T cell receptor beta chain is a study of cytomegalovirus exposure and HLA in healthy donors. Study results and limitations: A later analysis linked a missense variant in DCLRE1C to the trimming of TCR beta V and J genes. The study assumed roughly uniform donor sequencing depth for presence/absence analyses.

In the case of this clone: Its antigen is still unknown.

CDR1 and CDR2 (germline): SGDLS, YYNGEE. The CDR3 consists of 14 residues. J lost 1 base, V lost 3 bases, and 2 bases had no gene match. The PCR used 60 Vbeta and 13 Jbeta primers. This table comes from immunoSEQ multiplex PCR, and its TCRdb copy is limited to in-frame clones, with some not included. The table has roughly 190,000 clones, 79% seen once; the top ten hold approximately 1.5%. Sequenced: PBMCs. The V gene is TRBV9, the J gene TRBJ1-1; 8 nucleotides line up with TRBD1. This sequence originates from a girl under 18 in good health and CMV-seropositive. Here the CDR3 DNA reads TGTGCCAGCAGCGGACAGGGGAGGAACACTGAAGCTTTCTTT. Its translation: CASSGQGRNTEAFF.